This TCR beta chain derives from a study of blood T cell repertoires in COVID-19. Background on the study: From the United States, Italy and Spain came samples of acute and convalescent COVID-19. From T cells, B-cell-depleted T cells, or PBMCs came the material, which was cDNA or gDNA.

Original analysis: Reference gene primers were amplified, and this amplification served to estimate nucleated cell counts. TCRdb keeps only in-frame clones here, not all; method: immunoSEQ multiplex PCR. D and trimming were read from the DNA, whereas the V and J calls and clone size are those reported in that table. This table holds 250,000 to 350,000 clones, 89% found once. Only a few counts were recorded for this clone. The CDR3 loop spans 13 amino acids. Trimming removed 9 bases from V and 5 bases from J; junction bases left unmatched: 3. The germline V gene encodes CDR1 KGHDR and CDR2 SFDVKD. The sample consisted of peripheral blood. This receptor was taken from a woman aged 60-75 years with acute or convalescent COVID-19. This chain joins TRBV24-1 and TRBJ2-5; 12 bases agree with TRBD1. The CDR3 reads CATGTGGSETQYF. The CDR3 nucleotides are TGTGCCACCGGGACAGGGGGCTCGGAGACCCAGTACTTC.